These T cell receptor beta chains were read from a single sample in a study of T-cell reconstitution after alpha-beta-depleted transplantation in children. TCRdb passed the PCR reads through MiXCR, listing each CDR3 protein once. Of about 200,000 distinct CDR3 sequences in the sample, 14% to 15% were seen once. The sequences come from PBMCs from the stem cell graft donor, collected from the stem cell graft. The source of these receptors is a human donor who donated a stem cell graft to a child with acute lymphoblastic leukemia. CDR3s include the opening cysteine and the closing phenylalanine or tryptophan. A D gene is named only where the DNA matches it firmly. Size tells how often a clone was seen (once, few, many) or the class of an expanded clone, and some rows leave it out.

clone_size	cdr3_length	d_call	v_call	j_call	cdr3_aa	cdr3_nt
many	13	NA	TRBV20-1	TRBJ2-5	CSARASAQETQYF	TGCAGTGCTAGGGCTAGCGCTCAAGAGACCCAGTACTTC
NA	12	NA	TRBV30	TRBJ1-3	CAWSESGNTIYF	TGTGCCTGGAGTGAGTCTGGAAACACCATATATTTT
NA	19	NA	TRBV7-8	TRBJ2-7	CASSLFVPGSSIPSYEQYF	TGTGCCAGCAGCTTATTTGTACCAGGAAGCTCTATCCCTTCCTACGAGCAGTACTTC
many	13	NA	TRBV11-2	TRBJ2-7	CASSPPRVYEQYF	TGTGCCAGCAGCCCTCCCCGGGTCTACGAGCAGTACTTC
many	15	TRBD2	TRBV5-1	TRBJ2-1	CATWRGAGEDNEQFF	TGCGCCACCTGGCGGGGGGCGGGAGAAGACAATGAGCAGTTCTTC
many	16	NA	TRBV5-1	TRBJ1-2	CASSLGPVGALNRYTF	TGCGCCAGCAGCTTGGGGCCTGTCGGGGCGCTGAATCGCTACACCTTC
NA	15	NA	TRBV10-3	TRBJ2-1	CAISDRGVRGDEQFF	TGTGCCATCAGTGATAGGGGGGTAAGGGGTGATGAGCAGTTCTTC
few	17	NA	TRBV10-3	TRBJ2-3	CAISAPPFREGTDTQYF	TGTGCCATCAGTGCCCCACCCTTTCGAGAGGGTACAGATACGCAGTATTTT
few	14	NA	TRBV6-5	TRBJ2-3	CASSYGTPTDTQYF	TGTGCCAGCAGTTATGGGACACCCACAGATACGCAGTATTTT
many	20	TRBD2	TRBV27	TRBJ2-7	CASSLSVGTSGRAGSHEQYF	TGTGCCAGCAGTTTATCCGTCGGGACTAGCGGGAGGGCCGGTAGCCACGAGCAGTACTTC
NA	16	TRBD1	TRBV4-2	TRBJ2-1	CASSSTGTDKYNEQFF	TGTGCCAGCAGCTCTACCGGGACAGACAAATACAATGAGCAGTTCTTC
few	12	NA	TRBV20-1	TRBJ2-1	CSARDLGHEQFF	TGCAGTGCTAGAGATCTAGGTCATGAGCAGTTCTTC
many	15	NA	TRBV7-9	TRBJ1-1	CASSLWWTANTEAFF	TGTGCCAGCAGCTTATGGTGGACAGCGAACACTGAAGCTTTCTTT
many	14	NA	TRBV5-1	TRBJ1-1	CASIRDGMNTEAFF	TGCGCCAGCATAAGGGACGGAATGAACACTGAAGCTTTCTTT
many	17	NA	TRBV6-5	TRBJ1-1	CASSPSTPEKMNTEAFF	TGTGCCAGCAGTCCTTCAACCCCCGAGAAAATGAACACTGAAGCTTTCTTT
many	14	TRBD2	TRBV29-1	TRBJ2-1	CSLTSGQAYNEQFF	TGCAGCCTTACTAGCGGGCAAGCCTACAATGAGCAGTTCTTC
many	12	NA	TRBV29-1	TRBJ2-3	CSAGEVTDTQYF	TGCAGCGCGGGGGAGGTCACAGATACGCAGTATTTT
few	15	NA	TRBV7-6	TRBJ2-3	CASSHNRLRTDTQYF	TGTGCCAGCAGCCATAACAGGTTGCGGACAGATACGCAGTATTTT
many	15	NA	TRBV7-2	TRBJ2-1	CASSTLAITYNEQFF	TGTGCCAGCAGCACTCTAGCGATTACCTACAATGAGCAGTTCTTC
many	16	NA	TRBV20-1	TRBJ2-7	CSASNLVQGSWDEQYF	TGCAGTGCTAGTAACCTGGTGCAGGGGAGTTGGGACGAGCAGTACTTC
many	15	NA	TRBV5-6	TRBJ2-3	CASSLSPSATDTQYF	TGTGCCAGCAGCTTAAGCCCTAGCGCCACAGATACGCAGTATTTT
NA	20	TRBD1	TRBV11-1	TRBJ2-3	CASSIGQGKLRISSTDTQYF	TGTGCCAGCAGTATCGGACAGGGAAAGTTGAGGATCTCTTCCACAGATACGCAGTATTTT
NA	14	NA	TRBV7-9	TRBJ1-5	CASAGDYSNQPQHF	TGTGCCAGCGCAGGGGATTATAGCAATCAGCCCCAGCATTTT
many	18	TRBD1	TRBV20-1	TRBJ2-2	CSARVPGRDRGRSGELFF	TGCAGTGCTAGAGTTCCTGGGCGGGACAGGGGCAGGTCCGGGGAGCTGTTTTTT
many	17	NA	TRBV7-2	TRBJ2-3	CASSLRQRALTTDTQYF	TGTGCCAGCAGCTTACGCCAGCGGGCGCTGACCACAGATACGCAGTATTTT
many	15	TRBD2	TRBV5-1	TRBJ2-2	CASSSTSGSTGELFF	TGCGCCAGCAGCTCAACTAGCGGGAGTACCGGGGAGCTGTTTTTT
many	14	TRBD2	TRBV29-1	TRBJ2-1	CSVAGLRSYNEQFF	TGCAGCGTAGCGGGACTTCGCTCCTACAATGAGCAGTTCTTC
many	16	TRBD1	TRBV7-6	TRBJ2-1	CASSLARDRGHNEQFF	TGTGCCAGCAGCTTAGCCCGGGACAGGGGCCACAATGAGCAGTTCTTC
many	13	NA	TRBV29-1	TRBJ2-3	CSSKGSGKETQYF	TGCAGCTCAAAGGGGTCGGGGAAGGAGACGCAGTATTTT
NA	15	NA	TRBV6-1	TRBJ2-3	CASTAGGTSTDTQYF	TGTGCCAGCACCGCGGGCGGTACTAGCACAGATACGCAGTATTTT
many	13	TRBD1	TRBV5-1	TRBJ2-1	CASKQGVDNEQFF	TGCGCCAGTAAACAGGGGGTTGACAATGAGCAGTTCTTC
many	12	NA	TRBV7-9	TRBJ1-3	CASTGSPFSIYF	TGTGCCAGCACTGGTAGTCCCTTTTCCATATATTTT
many	18	TRBD1	TRBV5-1	TRBJ2-3	CASSMKGQGPSSTDTQYF	TGCGCCAGCAGCATGAAGGGACAGGGACCTTCTAGCACAGATACGCAGTATTTT
many	15	NA	TRBV12-3/TRBV12-4	TRBJ1-1	CASSLGSTGNTEAFF	TGTGCCAGCAGTTTGGGGTCAACGGGTAACACTGAAGCTTTCTTT
many	17	NA	TRBV20-1	TRBJ1-1	CSARKGGGGPLGAEAFF	TGCAGTGCTAGAAAGGGGGGAGGCGGGCCCCTGGGGGCTGAAGCTTTCTTT
NA	14	NA	TRBV10-3	TRBJ2-7	CAMKRDTLSYEQYF	TGTGCCATGAAGAGGGACACCCTAAGCTACGAGCAGTACTTC
few	16	NA	TRBV6-1	TRBJ2-7	CASSERSRMSGLGQYF	TGTGCCAGCAGTGAAAGAAGTCGAATGTCAGGGCTTGGGCAGTACTTC
few	14	TRBD2	TRBV5-1	TRBJ2-1	CASSSGLEFNEQFF	TGCGCCAGCAGCTCGGGACTAGAGTTCAATGAGCAGTTCTTC
many	13	NA	TRBV6-5	TRBJ1-1	CASSLTPNTEAFF	TGTGCCAGCAGTTTAACACCTAACACTGAAGCTTTCTTT
many	18	TRBD2	TRBV20-1	TRBJ2-1	CSARDSGKTAKLGGEQFF	TGCAGTGCTAGAGATAGCGGGAAAACGGCAAAGCTCGGCGGTGAGCAGTTCTTC
few	15	TRBD1	TRBV6-1	TRBJ2-2	CASTTGYSNTGELFF	TGTGCCAGTACGACAGGGTACTCGAACACCGGGGAGCTGTTTTTT
many	19	NA	TRBV4-1	TRBJ1-5	CASSQGRLGQGKGNQPQHF	TGCGCCAGCAGCCAAGGTCGGCTGGGGCAGGGGAAGGGCAATCAGCCCCAGCATTTT
many	15	NA	TRBV20-1	TRBJ1-4	CSARSLGQPNEKLFF	TGCAGTGCTAGGTCTCTTGGACAGCCGAATGAAAAACTGTTTTTT